This TCR beta chain originates from a study of PD-1 blockade in classical Hodgkin lymphoma. On the study more broadly: Nivolumab 3 mg/kg was given intravenously every 2 weeks. The study, taken as a whole, reports: Compared with baseline, CD4+ but not CD8+ TCR diversity had risen significantly by C4D1. Baseline diversity in complete responders resembled that of newly diagnosed patients. Newly diagnosed patients reportedly trailed healthy donors in baseline TCR diversity.

This clone was counted between two and nine times. Its antigen is undetermined. Each of the patients experienced relapse following autologous stem cell transplantation, and their brentuximab vedotin exposure differed. Libraries were prepared by immunoSEQ multiplex PCR; TCRdb keeps only in-frame clonotypes and omits some of them. Of roughly 62,000 clones listed, about nine tenths are singletons. With 3 bases clipped from V and 4 bases from J, the junction kept 4 bases outside the gene matches. There are 14 residues in the CDR3. Germline V CDR1 and CDR2: MDHEN, SYDVKM. The receptor's source is a human donor with classical Hodgkin lymphoma. The J gene is TRBJ2-7, the V gene TRBV28; 9 nucleotides agree with TRBD1. Source: peripheral blood mononuclear cells (PBMCs), taken at baseline. The CDR3: CASSFGTGLYEQYF. The CDR3 DNA sequence: TGTGCCAGCAGTTTCGGGACAGGGTTGTACGAGCAGTACTTC.